The 27 T cell receptor beta chains below come from one sample, sequenced in a study of Ad26.COV2.S vaccination and SARS-CoV-2 variants. As to treatment: roughly 20 received Ad26.COV2.S at low or high dose, single or two shots; about 5 received placebo; per-sample allocation not given. Vaccine and placebo recipients were sampled on day 63 after the first injection. Using immunoSEQ multiplex PCR, the repertoire was profiled, and TCRdb retains in-frame clones only, with some absent. The table shows around 450,000 clones, with 75% to 95% occurring only once. This material consisted of peripheral blood, taken in a trial of Ad26.COV2.S vaccine versus placebo. These TCRs come from a person aged 18 to 65 who received the Ad26.COV2.S COVID-19 vaccine or a placebo.

V gene TRBV10-3 combines with J gene TRBJ2-3; possibly TRBD1 or TRBD2 for D (5 bases each). From germline, CDR1 is ENHRY and CDR2 SYGVKD. The CDR3 runs 14 residues. V lost 8 bases to trimming and J lost 0 bases, with 12 bases between them. The CDR3 here is CAISGGRSTDTQYF. The CDR3, as DNA: TGTGCCATCTCTGGGGGACGGAGCACAGATACGCAGTATTTT.

This clone was observed once. The chain carries TRBV5-1 and TRBJ2-6, with 7 nucleotides matching TRBD1. Trimming cost V 4 bases and J 0 bases; bases outside gene matches: 13. The V gene's germline CDR1 is SGHRS and CDR2 YFSETQ. This CDR3 has 19 amino acids. The DNA of the CDR3 is TGCGCCAGCAGCACAAAAGGACAGGCGATAAGCTCTGGGGCCAACGTCCTGACTTTC. It encodes CASSTKGQAISSGANVLTF.

The chain recombines TRBV10-1 with TRBJ1-1; 8 bases agree with TRBD1. The CDR3 is made up of 16 amino acids. V lost 3 bases to trimming and J lost 0 bases; unmatched junction nucleotides: 6. Germline-derived CDR1 and CDR2 are WNHNN and SYGVQD (reference sequence). The CDR3 reads CASSESTGAMNTEAFF. The DNA for the CDR3 is TGCGCCAGCAGTGAATCGACAGGGGCTATGAACACTGAAGCTTTCTTT.

There are a few counts of this clone. The V and J genes are TRBV7-9 and TRBJ2-7; D unclear. The CDR3 extends over 13 amino acids. CDR1 is SEHNR and CDR2 is FQNEAQ in the germline V gene (reference sequence). The V gene lost 4 bases and the J gene lost 2 bases, with 9 bases spanning the gap. The CDR3 loop is CASSSSNTYEQYF. The CDR3 DNA sequence: TGTGCCAGCAGCTCCTCCAACACCTACGAGCAGTACTTC.

The gene calls are TRBV7-9 and TRBJ2-5; no clear D gene. CDR3 length equals 14 residues. Germline CDR1 and CDR2: SEHNR and FQNEAQ (reference sequence). V was pared by 1 base and J by 2 bases, with 8 bases between. As DNA, the CDR3 is TGTGCCAGCAGCTTAGTGCTGCCTCAAGAGACCCAGTACTTC. Translating it yields CASSLVLPQETQYF.

The gene calls are TRBV7-3 and TRBJ2-3; 11 positions agree with TRBD2. The CDR3 has 16 amino acids. The ends lost 5 bases at V and 4 bases at J; junction bases unmatched: 8. In germline, CDR1 is SGHTA, CDR2 FQGTGA. CDR3 region: CASSARIAGGADTQYF. In DNA, the CDR3 is TGTGCCAGCAGCGCTCGGATAGCGGGAGGGGCAGATACGCAGTATTTT.

The V call is TRBV28, the J call TRBJ2-1; 12 bases are shared with TRBD2. Germline trimming cut 6 bases from V and 6 bases from J; bases unmatched to any gene: 9. CDR1 and CDR2 from the germline V gene are MDHEN and SYDVKM. The CDR3 is 16 amino acids. The CDR3 loop reads CASRRMGLAGRNEQFF. DNA of the CDR3: TGTGCCAGCAGACGAATGGGACTAGCGGGCCGCAATGAGCAGTTCTTC.

CDR3 nucleotides: TGTGCCAGCAGTTACGACAGGGGAGGCTACACCTTC. It encodes CASSYDRGGYTF. The chain couples TRBV6-2 or TRBV6-3 to TRBJ1-2, with 8 bases aligning to TRBD1. CDR3 length equals 12 residues. After removal of 2 bases from V and 8 bases from J, the junction contained 1 base not matched to a gene. Germline values: CDR1 MNHEY, CDR2 SVGEGT.

The chain carries TRBV25-1 and TRBJ1-3; tentative D call: TRBD1 (5 bases). The V end was cut by 3 bases, the J end by 2 bases, with 11 bases between. Germline lookup yields CDR1 MGHDK and CDR2 SYGVNS. CDR3 length equals 15 residues. The CDR3 is CASSETGVPGNTIYF. CDR3 bases: TGTGCCAGCAGTGAGACGGGGGTACCTGGAAACACCATATATTTT.

This clone was counted a few times. The V call is TRBV3-1 (or the pseudogene TRBV3-2), the J call TRBJ2-7; TRBD2 aligns across 10 bases. Germline V gives CDR1 LGHDT, CDR2 YNNKEL (reference sequence). This CDR3 comprises 14 residues. The V segment lost 2 bases and the J segment 6 bases; nucleotides outside the gene matches: 4. Written as DNA, the CDR3 is TGTGCCAGCAGCCAACTAGCGGGGGAATCCGAGCAGTACTTC. This gives the protein CASSQLAGESEQYF.

The rearrangement uses TRBV7-2 and TRBJ2-7; D possibly matches TRBD1 or TRBD2 (6 bases each). The CDR3 is made up of 14 amino acids. V lost 6 bases to trimming and J lost 2 bases, with 14 bases between them. From germline, CDR1 is SGHTA and CDR2 FQGNSA. Here the CDR3 DNA reads TGTGCCAGCAGTATTAACGGGGGCACCTACGAGCAGTACTTC. Translation gives CASSINGGTYEQYF.

This sequence joins TRBV4-2 and TRBJ2-5; D gene uncertain. CDR1 is LGHNA and CDR2 is YNFKEQ in the germline V gene. Trimming shortened V by 0 bases and J by 7 bases, and 18 bases separated the two germline ends. The CDR3 sequence is 16 residues long. Written as DNA, the CDR3 is TGTGCCAGCAGCCAAGATACGAAGAAGTTACCCGGGACCCAGTACTTC. This sequence encodes CASSQDTKKLPGTQYF.

V and J are TRBV15 and TRBJ2-7, with D possibly TRBD1 on 6 matching bases. The germline CDR1 and CDR2 sequences are LNHNV and YYDKDF (reference sequence). With 2 bases removed from V and 0 bases from J, the gap between germline ends came to 11 bases. The CDR3 covers 15 residues. CDR3 amino acids: CATSRLTDSSYEQYF. The CDR3 DNA follows: TGTGCCACCAGCAGATTAACGGACAGCTCCTACGAGCAGTACTTC.

The CDR3 is CASSYSRQGTEAFF. Written as DNA, the CDR3 is TGTGCCAGCAGTTACTCCCGACAGGGAACTGAAGCTTTCTTT. The chain links TRBV6-5 to TRBJ1-1, with TRBD1 identical over 7 bases. Germline CDR1 is MNHEY and CDR2 is SVGAGI. After removal of 0 bases from V and 5 bases from J, the junction contained 3 bases not matched to a gene. This CDR3 comprises 14 residues.

The chain joins TRBV15 to TRBJ1-1; 8 nucleotides align to TRBD1. After removal of 9 bases from V and 4 bases from J, the junction contained 10 bases not matched to a gene. Germline V gene data show CDR1 as LNHNV and CDR2 as YYDKDF (reference sequence). The length of the CDR3 is 14 residues. The CDR3: CATGRGQGFTEAFF. CDR3 nucleotide sequence: TGTGCCACGGGTCGTGGACAGGGATTCACTGAAGCTTTCTTT.

The CDR3 is CASSTYRATNEKLFF. The CDR3 nucleotides read TGTGCCAGTAGTACCTACAGGGCAACTAATGAAAAACTGTTTTTT. The chain combines TRBV19 with TRBJ1-4; a weak D match, TRBD1 (6 bases). The germline V gene has CDR1 LNHDA and CDR2 SQIVND (reference sequence). The CDR3 sequence is 15 residues long. V dropped 4 bases and J dropped 0 bases, with 9 bases sitting between them.

This clone was seen only once. This chain joins TRBV9 and TRBJ2-7, with D possibly being TRBD1 (6 bases). The CDR3 consists of 13 residues. Per the germline V gene, CDR1 is SGDLS and CDR2 is YYNGEE. V was clipped by 3 bases and J by 3 bases, with 10 bases between them. This chain's CDR3 is CASSAGQLYEQYF. The DNA for the CDR3 is TGTGCCAGCAGCGCGGGACAACTCTACGAGCAGTACTTC.

The chain couples TRBV18 to TRBJ2-1; 8 nucleotides align to TRBD1. The CDR3 is 16 residues long. CDR1 and CDR2 from the germline V gene are KGHSH and LQKENI. Losses at the gene ends were 0 bases for V and 7 bases for J; bases not matched to a gene: 8. CDR3 DNA sequence: TGTGCCAGCTCACCACCCTCGGCAGGGGGCCGGAATGAGCAGTTCTTC. Translation: CASSPPSAGGRNEQFF.

The rearrangement links TRBV21-1 to TRBJ2-7; the table assigns TRBD2, which was not confirmed against the DNA. TRBV21-1 is classified as a pseudogene. The CDR3 loop spans 16 amino acids. CDR3: CASSKVREISSYEQYF. CDR3 sequence (DNA): TGTGCCAGCAGCAAAGTGAGGGAGATAAGCTCCTACGAGCAGTACTTC.

The rearrangement joins TRBV19 to TRBJ1-5; D uncertain. CDR1 is LNHDA and CDR2 is SQIVND in the germline V gene (reference sequence). V dropped 5 bases and J dropped 4 bases, with 12 bases sitting between them. The length of the CDR3 is 14 residues. This CDR3 reads CASSLGRVNQPQHF. CDR3 nucleotides: TGTGCCAGTAGTCTGGGTAGGGTTAATCAGCCCCAGCATTTT.

On this clone: A read error may account for a junction end that differs from germline. The chain joins TRBV9 to TRBJ2-1; 8 positions agree with TRBD1. Germline loops: CDR1 SGDLS, CDR2 YYNGEE. The CDR3 is made up of 14 amino acids. The CDR3 loop is CASSGDRGNKEQFF. The CDR3 DNA is TGTGCCAGCAGCGGTGACAGGGGTAACAAGGAGCAGTTCTTC.

The chain uses TRBV28 and TRBJ2-1; D possibly corresponds to TRBD2 (6 bases). CDR3 length: 14 amino acids. The germline CDR1 and CDR2 sequences are MDHEN and SYDVKM. Trimming cost V 6 bases and J 3 bases, with 12 bases left between them. The CDR3 bases are TGTGCCAGCAGGGGGGGAGTCGTCTACAATGAGCAGTTCTTC. Its protein is CASRGGVVYNEQFF.

The chain is built from TRBV5-6 and TRBJ2-7, with D perhaps TRBD2 (5 bases). The CDR3 consists of 14 residues. Germline CDR1 is SGHDT and CDR2 is YYEEEE. V was clipped by 4 bases and J by 1 base, with 12 bases between them. CDR3: CASSKPGISYEQYF. In nucleotides, the CDR3 is TGTGCCAGCAGCAAGCCGGGGATATCCTACGAGCAGTACTTC.

The chain has TRBV6-5 and TRBJ2-2; the D is unclear. Per germline, CDR1 MNHEY and CDR2 SVGAGI. The CDR3 spans 12 residues. V was cut by 6 bases and J by 6 bases, with 8 bases left in between. CDR3 nucleotides: TGTGCCAGCAGCCCCTCGCCCGGGGAGCTGTTTTTT. Translation: CASSPSPGELFF.

The rearrangement links TRBV29-1 to TRBJ2-1, with D perhaps TRBD2 (6 bases). Looked up from germline, CDR1 is SQVTM and CDR2 is ANQGSEA. The CDR3 sequence is 14 residues long. V gave up 7 bases and J gave up 0 bases, with 13 bases separating them. The CDR3 sequence: CSGNGGSSYNEQFF. In DNA form, the CDR3 reads TGCAGCGGGAACGGAGGGAGCTCCTACAATGAGCAGTTCTTC.

J is TRBJ2-7 and V is TRBV5-1, with 7 nucleotides matching TRBD1. There are 13 residues in the CDR3. V trimming: 7 bases; J trimming: 4 bases; junction bases outside the gene matches: 8. The V gene's germline CDR1 is SGHRS and CDR2 YFSETQ. The CDR3 DNA reads TGCGCCAGCGGGGTGACGACAGGGTACGAGCAGTACTTC. Residues: CASGVTTGYEQYF.

The chain joins TRBV7-2 to TRBJ2-7, with D perhaps matching TRBD2 (6 bases). Germline values: CDR1 SGHTA, CDR2 FQGNSA. The CDR3 has 14 residues. The ends were cut back, 4 bases at V and 1 base at J, with 11 bases in the middle. The CDR3 loop is CASSSVGGSYEQYF. DNA for the CDR3: TGTGCCAGCAGCTCCGTCGGGGGTTCCTACGAGCAGTACTTC.